The 8 T cell receptor beta chains below were found in one sample sequenced in a study of identical twins. TCRdb passed the 5' RACE reads through MiXCR, listing each CDR3 protein once. The sample lists some 660,000 distinct CDR3 sequences, over 8.5% occurring once. The same sample was also studied in work on yellow fever vaccine responses in identical twins.

Material for sequencing was PBMCs. These receptors originate from a woman aged 18-29 years in good health.

This clonotype was seen many times. The rearrangement uses TRBV10-3 and TRBJ2-5; TRBD1 matches 7 bases. CDR1 is ENHRY and CDR2 is SYGVKD in the germline V gene. J lost 2 bases, V lost 6 bases, and 6 bases had no gene match. This CDR3 has 14 amino acids. CDR3 sequence: CAISRRDRQETQYF. Written as DNA, the CDR3 is TGTGCCATCAGCCGTCGGGACAGACAAGAGACCCAGTACTTC.

This clonotype occurred a few times. This chain joins TRBV15 and TRBJ2-3, with D maybe TRBD2 (5 bases). The CDR3 contains 13 residues. Germline-derived CDR1 and CDR2 are LNHNV and YYDKDF (reference sequence). Trimming left V 3 bases short and J 3 bases short, with 7 bases between. CDR3 nucleotides: TGTGCCACCAGCAGGGACTTTACAGATACGCAGTATTTT. Translation gives CATSRDFTDTQYF. Full variable domain (outside the CDR3, taken from reference TRBV15 and TRBJ2-3): DAMVIQNPRYQVTQFGKPVTLSCSQTLNHNVMYWYQQKSSQAPKLLFHYYDKDFNNEADTPDNFQSRRPNTSFCFLDIRSPGLGDTAMYLCATSRDFTDTQYFGPGTRLTVL.

The chain joins TRBV7-2 to TRBJ1-1, with a possible D match to TRBD1 (5 bases). Trimming took 5 bases from V and 3 from J, leaving 10 bases between them. The CDR3 sequence is 13 residues long. Germline V gene data show CDR1 as SGHTA and CDR2 as FQGNSA. CDR3 protein: CASSQQVYTEAFF. The CDR3 nucleotides read TGTGCCAGCAGCCAACAGGTGTACACTGAAGCTTTCTTT.

The chain carries TRBV6-2 or TRBV6-3 and TRBJ2-7; D is undetermined. Looked up from germline, CDR1 is MNHEY and CDR2 is SVGEGT. This CDR3 contains 13 residues. Deletions cut 6 bases from V and 2 bases from J, with 11 bases between. CDR3 sequence reads: CASSPDVTYEQYF. For the CDR3, the DNA is TGTGCCAGCAGCCCCGACGTAACCTACGAGCAGTACTTC.

The chain employs TRBV6-5 and TRBJ2-7; possible D gene TRBD2, 5 bases. With 5 bases removed from V and 7 bases from J, the gap between germline ends came to 12 bases. The CDR3 sequence is 12 residues long. Germline CDR1 is MNHEY and CDR2 is SVGAGI. This CDR3 is CASSPDWSEQYF. The CDR3 region has the DNA TGTGCCAGCAGTCCGGACTGGTCTGAGCAGTACTTC.

The chain is built from TRBV3-1 and TRBJ1-1; D is perhaps TRBD1 (6 bases). Germline loops: CDR1 LGHDT, CDR2 YNNKEL (reference sequence). The CDR3 loop spans 15 amino acids. Trimming shortened V by 4 bases and J by 1 base, and 13 bases separated the two germline ends. The CDR3 sequence: CASSRRGPTNTEAFF. CDR3 DNA: TGTGCCAGCAGCCGCAGGGGCCCGACGAACACTGAAGCTTTCTTT. Using reference TRBV3-1 and TRBJ1-1 for the parts outside the CDR3, the full variable domain is DTAVSQTPKYLVTQMGNDKSIKCEQNLGHDTMYWYKQDSKKFLKIMFSYNNKELIINETVPNRFSPKSPDKAHLNLHINSLELGDSAVYFCASSRRGPTNTEAFFGQGTRLTVV.

This clonotype was counted a few times. This chain connects TRBV29-1 to TRBJ1-2; the match to TRBD1 covers 7 bases. This CDR3 is 13 amino acids long. Germline values: CDR1 SQVTM, CDR2 ANQGSEA. Losses at the gene ends were 5 bases for V and 3 bases for J; bases not matched to a gene: 6. CDR3 sequence reads: CSVLTGSDYGYTF. The DNA of the CDR3 is TGCAGCGTTCTGACAGGGTCGGACTATGGCTACACCTTC.

The rearrangement joins TRBV12-3 or TRBV12-4 to TRBJ1-5, with 10 bases lining up with TRBD1. Trimming took 6 bases from V and 5 from J; bases not matched to a gene: 4. The CDR3 loop spans 14 amino acids. The CDR3 sequence: CASRYGTGDQPQHF. In nucleotides, the CDR3 is TGTGCCAGCAGGTACGGGACAGGGGATCAGCCCCAGCATTTT.